The rows below give T cell receptor beta chains drawn from one sample of a study of regulatory T cells in long-lasting Graves disease. In TCRdb, the multiplex PCR reads were re-called with MiXCR into one record per CDR3 protein. The table shows around 480,000 distinct CDR3 sequences, with 16% occurring only once. The same data also contributed to another study, on T cells in Graves' hyperthyroidism and ophthalmopathy.

Sequences were derived from peripheral blood mononuclear cells (PBMCs), sampled at new diagnosis, from a patient treated with antithyroid drugs. The receptor set was obtained from a woman aged 35-60 years with Graves disease. Each CDR3 is given without its conserved first and last residue.

len,v_gene,j_gene,CDR3aa
13,TRBV4-2,TRBJ1-4,ASSQDLTTNEKLF
11,TRBV19,TRBJ1-1,ASKTGSATEAF
10,TRBV3-1,TRBJ2-3,ASMGPKGTQY
14,TRBV5-4,TRBJ1-4,ASSQDGWGDSEKLF
13,TRBV12-3/TRBV12-4,TRBJ2-7,ASSIRGVPSYEQY
14,TRBV11-1,TRBJ2-3,ASSLPGGASTDTQY
12,TRBV4-1,TRBJ2-1,ASSRASSYNEQF
14,TRBV2,TRBJ1-5,ATSSPGQGSNQPQH
14,TRBV27,TRBJ2-3,ASSPSRGQGTDTQY
10,TRBV29-1,TRBJ2-7,SVGGQGNEQY
11,TRBV3-1,TRBJ1-2,ASSVLVSDGYT
13,TRBV19,TRBJ1-5,ASSWDGSSNQPQH
12,TRBV20-1,TRBJ2-1,SAGLAGGDNEQF
11,TRBV12-3/TRBV12-4,TRBJ1-1,ASSLSGPAEAF
14,TRBV12-3/TRBV12-4,TRBJ2-3,ASSSLDGGETDTQY
12,TRBV3-1,TRBJ2-7,ASRRTGVVYEQY
11,TRBV5-1,TRBJ1-2,ASSSGSSFGYT
11,TRBV20-1,TRBJ1-4,SAASATNEKLF
11,TRBV20-1,TRBJ2-3,SATTISTDTQY
16,TRBV12-3/TRBV12-4,TRBJ2-2,ASRPQGGGLAGSGELF
14,TRBV5-5,TRBJ1-1,ASSSAGPLMNTEAF
15,TRBV6-5,TRBJ2-3,ASSYSPLAAGTDTQY
16,TRBV28,TRBJ2-7,ASGTSGGVFFSSYEQY
13,TRBV6-5,TRBJ1-2,ASSYSYQGNYGYT
12,TRBV10-3,TRBJ1-1,AISLGQANTEAF